This is a list of T cell receptor beta chains from one sample in a study of T cell responses to AZD1222 COVID-19 vaccine. Clones were read by immunoSEQ multiplex PCR, and TCRdb kept only the in-frame ones, dropping some. The repertoire includes about 76,000 clones, around three quarters of them detected once, and roughly 29% sits in the top ten. The sample was peripheral blood, taken 28 days after the second dose of the MenACWY control vaccine. The receptors shown here come from an adult who received the MenACWY meningococcal vaccine as a control. The CDR3 runs from the conserved cysteine through the conserved F or W. D genes are given only for firm matches. Clone size, where shown, is once, few, many, or a class for clones that have expanded.

CDR3 DNA: TGTGCCAGCTCTGGCGGGAGAAACGGCGAGCAGTACTTC
CDR3 protein: CASSGGRNGEQYF
clone size: -
J gene: TRBJ2-7
D gene: TRBD2
V gene: TRBV4-2

CDR3 DNA: TGTGCCAGCAGCTTGACAGCCACATTTCATAGCAATCAGCCCCAGCATTTT
CDR3 protein: CASSLTATFHSNQPQHF
clone size: many
J gene: TRBJ1-5
D gene: -
V gene: TRBV28

CDR3 DNA: TGTGCCAGCAGTTTAAGAGGGTTCACCTACGAGCAGTACTTC
CDR3 protein: CASSLRGFTYEQYF
clone size: -
J gene: TRBJ2-7
D gene: -
V gene: TRBV28

CDR3 DNA: TGTGCCAGTAGTATTGGGGCAGGGTTAAATCAGCCCCAGCATTTT
CDR3 protein: CASSIGAGLNQPQHF
clone size: -
J gene: TRBJ1-5
D gene: -
V gene: TRBV19

CDR3 DNA: TGTGCCAGTAGCGAGCGGTCCTCCTCCTACGAGCAGTACTTC
CDR3 protein: CASSERSSSYEQYF
clone size: -
J gene: TRBJ2-7
D gene: -
V gene: TRBV19

CDR3 DNA: TGTGCCACCAGTGATAGCGGGGCAGATACGCAGTATTTT
CDR3 protein: CATSDSGADTQYF
clone size: -
J gene: TRBJ2-3
D gene: TRBD2
V gene: TRBV24-1

CDR3 DNA: TGTGCCAGCAGCTCACTAGGACTAGCGGGGGGGCCTCGGAACGAGCAGTACTTC
CDR3 protein: CASSSLGLAGGPRNEQYF
clone size: -
J gene: TRBJ2-7
D gene: TRBD2
V gene: TRBV5-8

CDR3 DNA: TGTGCCAGCAGCCTAGGCGGGACAGGGAGCACAGATACGCAGTATTTT
CDR3 protein: CASSLGGTGSTDTQYF
clone size: -
J gene: TRBJ2-3
D gene: TRBD1
V gene: TRBV13

CDR3 DNA: TGTGCCAGCAGCTTGAGGGCAGGGGGGAATGAAAAACTGTTTTTT
CDR3 protein: CASSLRAGGNEKLFF
clone size: -
J gene: TRBJ1-4
D gene: TRBD1
V gene: TRBV5-6

CDR3 DNA: TGTGCCAGCAGCCCCTTAAAAGAGTGGGCAGCTAGGACCGGGGAGCTGTTTTTT
CDR3 protein: CASSPLKEWAARTGELFF
clone size: few
J gene: TRBJ2-2
D gene: -
V gene: TRBV28

CDR3 DNA: TGTGCCAGTAGCAGGGGAGCCGGGGAGCTGTTTTTT
CDR3 protein: CASSRGAGELFF
clone size: -
J gene: TRBJ2-2
D gene: -
V gene: TRBV19

CDR3 DNA: TGTGCCTGGAGTTCCCTTTATCCACCCCTCCACTTT
CDR3 protein: CAWSSLYPPLHF
clone size: -
J gene: TRBJ1-6
D gene: -
V gene: TRBV30

CDR3 DNA: TGTGCCAGTAGTCTGGACAAATTCAATGAGCAGTTCTTC
CDR3 protein: CASSLDKFNEQFF
clone size: -
J gene: TRBJ2-1
D gene: -
V gene: TRBV19

CDR3 DNA: TGCGCCAGCAGCTTGAGTCTCCGGGCGATGAACACTGAAGCTTTCTTT
CDR3 protein: CASSLSLRAMNTEAFF
clone size: -
J gene: TRBJ1-1
D gene: -
V gene: TRBV5-1

CDR3 DNA: TGTGCCAGCAGCCCAACGCACACAGCTAACTATGGCTACACCTTC
CDR3 protein: CASSPTHTANYGYTF
clone size: -
J gene: TRBJ1-2
D gene: -
V gene: TRBV7-8

CDR3 DNA: TGTGCCAGCAGCGAGAGACAGGGGGTCGAGACCGGGGAGCTGTTTTTT
CDR3 protein: CASSERQGVETGELFF
clone size: -
J gene: TRBJ2-2
D gene: TRBD1
V gene: TRBV9

CDR3 DNA: TGTGCCACCTTTCAAGGGACGACCTCTGGGGCCAACGTCCTGACTTTC
CDR3 protein: CATFQGTTSGANVLTF
clone size: once
J gene: TRBJ2-6
D gene: -
V gene: TRBV2

CDR3 DNA: TGCGCCAGCAGCCAAGAACGGCGGCTTCCTGGCTACACCTTC
CDR3 protein: CASSQERRLPGYTF
clone size: -
J gene: TRBJ1-2
D gene: -
V gene: TRBV4-1

CDR3 DNA: TGTGCCAGCAGTGAAGGCACAGGGCGCCGGGGAAATACGCAGTATTTT
CDR3 protein: CASSEGTGRRGNTQYF
clone size: -
J gene: TRBJ2-3
D gene: -
V gene: TRBV6-1

CDR3 DNA: TGCGCCAGCAGCCTGGGAGATGGATTCGGGGCCAAAAACATTCAGTACTTC
CDR3 protein: CASSLGDGFGAKNIQYF
clone size: -
J gene: TRBJ2-4
D gene: -
V gene: TRBV4-1

CDR3 DNA: TGTGCCAGCAGCGTAGGTCCCGGCCTGGATGAGCAGTTCTTC
CDR3 protein: CASSVGPGLDEQFF
clone size: -
J gene: TRBJ2-1
D gene: -
V gene: TRBV9

CDR3 DNA: TGCGCCAGCAGCTTGTTAACTCCCACAGATACGCAGTATTTT
CDR3 protein: CASSLLTPTDTQYF
clone size: -
J gene: TRBJ2-3
D gene: -
V gene: TRBV5-1

CDR3 DNA: TGCGCCAGCAGCCAAGGGACGGGGGGGACCACAGATACGCAGTATTTT
CDR3 protein: CASSQGTGGTTDTQYF
clone size: -
J gene: TRBJ2-3
D gene: TRBD2
V gene: TRBV4-3

CDR3 DNA: TGTGCCAGTAGTATAATGATCTCGGGTACAGATCAGCCCCAGCATTTT
CDR3 protein: CASSIMISGTDQPQHF
clone size: -
J gene: TRBJ1-5
D gene: -
V gene: TRBV19

CDR3 DNA: TGTGCCAGCAGTCCCGCCGGACAGGCCAAAAACATTCAGTACTTC
CDR3 protein: CASSPAGQAKNIQYF
clone size: -
J gene: TRBJ2-4
D gene: -
V gene: TRBV27

CDR3 DNA: TGTGCCAGCAGTGAAGATGGGCAGGGGGATTGGCAACTGTTTTTT
CDR3 protein: CASSEDGQGDWQLFF
clone size: -
J gene: TRBJ1-4
D gene: TRBD1
V gene: TRBV2

CDR3 DNA: TGTGCCAGCAGTTACAGGCAGGGGGCCGCGTTACGAACTGAAGCTTTCTTT
CDR3 protein: CASSYRQGAALRTEAFF
clone size: -
J gene: TRBJ1-1
D gene: TRBD1
V gene: TRBV6-2/TRBV6-3

CDR3 DNA: TGCAGCGTTGAACGGACAGGAATGAACACTGAAGCTTTCTTT
CDR3 protein: CSVERTGMNTEAFF
clone size: once
J gene: TRBJ1-1
D gene: TRBD1
V gene: TRBV29-1

CDR3 DNA: TGTGCCAGCAGCCATAGCAGGGGGAAAGGCTACACCTTC
CDR3 protein: CASSHSRGKGYTF
clone size: -
J gene: TRBJ1-2
D gene: TRBD1
V gene: TRBV3-1/TRBV3-2

CDR3 DNA: TGTGCCTGGAGGATAACGGGGCCTATCAGCTCCTACAATGAGCAGTTCTTC
CDR3 protein: CAWRITGPISSYNEQFF
clone size: -
J gene: TRBJ2-1
D gene: -
V gene: TRBV30

CDR3 DNA: TGTGCCAGCAGTTTCATAAGACAGCCCCAGCATTTT
CDR3 protein: CASSFIRQPQHF
clone size: -
J gene: TRBJ1-5
D gene: -
V gene: TRBV12-3/TRBV12-4

CDR3 DNA: TGTGCCACAGAGCCAGGGGGCTACTATGGCTACACCTTC
CDR3 protein: CATEPGGYYGYTF
clone size: -
J gene: TRBJ1-2
D gene: TRBD1
V gene: TRBV28

CDR3 DNA: TGTGCTAGCAGCCCCGGACTAGACGAGACCCAGTACTTC
CDR3 protein: CASSPGLDETQYF
clone size: -
J gene: TRBJ2-5
D gene: TRBD2
V gene: TRBV7-7

CDR3 DNA: TGTGCCAGCAGCGCCAATAATTCACCCCTCCACTTT
CDR3 protein: CASSANNSPLHF
clone size: -
J gene: TRBJ1-6
D gene: -
V gene: TRBV3-1/TRBV3-2

CDR3 DNA: TGTGCCTGGAGTCCCTTGACCGGCCGGGGAGAGTATGAGCAGTTCTTC
CDR3 protein: CAWSPLTGRGEYEQFF
clone size: once
J gene: TRBJ2-1
D gene: -
V gene: TRBV30

CDR3 DNA: TGTGCCAGCAGCTTGGACGCTGGCCGCAGGGAGACCCAGTACTTC
CDR3 protein: CASSLDAGRRETQYF
clone size: once
J gene: TRBJ2-5
D gene: -
V gene: TRBV5-4

CDR3 DNA: TGTGCCAGCGGGACTAGCGGAGACAATGAGCAGTTCTTC
CDR3 protein: CASGTSGDNEQFF
clone size: -
J gene: TRBJ2-1
D gene: TRBD2
V gene: TRBV10-3

CDR3 DNA: TGTGCCAGCAGCCCAGACTCGTTTAACTATGGCTACACCTTC
CDR3 protein: CASSPDSFNYGYTF
clone size: -
J gene: TRBJ1-2
D gene: -
V gene: TRBV5-4

CDR3 DNA: TGCAGCGTACAGGGCGGGAGGGCTGCTTTCTTT
CDR3 protein: CSVQGGRAAFF
clone size: -
J gene: TRBJ1-1
D gene: -
V gene: TRBV29-1

CDR3 DNA: TGTGCCAGTACCCTCCGGGACAGGGGCCAATTGAACACTGAAGCTTTCTTT
CDR3 protein: CASTLRDRGQLNTEAFF
clone size: -
J gene: TRBJ1-1
D gene: TRBD1
V gene: TRBV19

CDR3 DNA: TGTGCCAGCAGCTCCCTATTGACTAGTAACGAGCAGTACTTC
CDR3 protein: CASSSLLTSNEQYF
clone size: -
J gene: TRBJ2-7
D gene: -
V gene: TRBV11-2

CDR3 DNA: TGTGCCAGTCGATACGGGGTAGGTGGCTACACCTTC
CDR3 protein: CASRYGVGGYTF
clone size: -
J gene: TRBJ1-2
D gene: -
V gene: TRBV19

CDR3 DNA: TGCGCCAGCAGCCCCAACTACAGGGGGCAGAATGAAAAACTGTTTTTT
CDR3 protein: CASSPNYRGQNEKLFF
clone size: -
J gene: TRBJ1-4
D gene: TRBD1
V gene: TRBV4-3

CDR3 DNA: TGCGCCAGCAGCCTCCTCCTGGACTCCGCTGAACTGTTTTTT
CDR3 protein: CASSLLLDSAELFF
clone size: -
J gene: TRBJ1-4
D gene: -
V gene: TRBV5-1

CDR3 DNA: TGTGCCGCCCCCGGGGGGAAAACCAATGAGCAGTTCTTC
CDR3 protein: CAAPGGKTNEQFF
clone size: -
J gene: TRBJ2-1
D gene: -
V gene: TRBV21-1

CDR3 DNA: TGTGCCAGCAGTGAAGGTGGGGGATCAGGAAACACCATATATTTT
CDR3 protein: CASSEGGGSGNTIYF
clone size: -
J gene: TRBJ1-3
D gene: -
V gene: TRBV6-1

CDR3 DNA: TGTGCCAGCAAGGACCGCAACACTGAAGCTTTCTTT
CDR3 protein: CASKDRNTEAFF
clone size: -
J gene: TRBJ1-1
D gene: -
V gene: TRBV28

CDR3 DNA: TGTGCTAGCAGTCGCGCCCCACAGGGCCCCCAGCATTTT
CDR3 protein: CASSRAPQGPQHF
clone size: once
J gene: TRBJ1-5
D gene: -
V gene: TRBV7-7

CDR3 DNA: TGTGCCAGCAGGGAGGACAGGAAGACCGGGGAGCTGTTTTTT
CDR3 protein: CASREDRKTGELFF
clone size: -
J gene: TRBJ2-2
D gene: TRBD1
V gene: TRBV2

CDR3 DNA: TGTGCCAGCAGCAGCTTAGCGGGGGGGCTGACACAGGATACGCAGTATTTT
CDR3 protein: CASSSLAGGLTQDTQYF
clone size: -
J gene: TRBJ2-3
D gene: TRBD2
V gene: TRBV7-2